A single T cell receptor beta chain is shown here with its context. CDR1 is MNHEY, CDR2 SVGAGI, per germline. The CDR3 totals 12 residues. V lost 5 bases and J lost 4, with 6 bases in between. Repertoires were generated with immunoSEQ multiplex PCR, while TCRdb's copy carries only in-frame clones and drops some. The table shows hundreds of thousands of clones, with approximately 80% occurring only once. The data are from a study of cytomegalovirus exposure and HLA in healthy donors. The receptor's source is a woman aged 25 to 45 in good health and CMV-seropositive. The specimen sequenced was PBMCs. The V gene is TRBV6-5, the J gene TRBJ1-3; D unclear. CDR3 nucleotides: TGTGCCAGCAGTCAAGAGGGAAACACCATATATTTT. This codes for CASSQEGNTIYF.